A single T cell receptor beta chain is shown here with its context. Original processing notes: Estimated nucleated cell counts came from reference gene primer amplification. Sequencing used immunoSEQ multiplex PCR; TCRdb keeps in-frame clones, though not all of them. The V and J calls and clone size are taken from that table; D and trimming were inferred from the DNA. The top ten hold about three fifths of the sample, which has approximately 42,000 clones, around 75% seen once. This sample stems from a study of blood T cell repertoires in COVID-19. On the study more broadly: From T cells, B-cell-depleted T cells, or PBMCs came the material, which was cDNA or gDNA.

CDR1 is MDHEN, CDR2 SYDVKM, per germline. The V and J ends lost 2 bases and 7 bases respectively, with 6 bases between them. This CDR3 spans 12 amino acids. The rearrangement uses TRBV28 and TRBJ2-4, with unresolved D. Material: peripheral blood. The receptor comes from a man older than 75 with acute or convalescent COVID-19. CDR3 amino acids: CASSLGRNIQYF. CDR3 in DNA: TGTGCCAGCAGTTTAGGCAGGAACATTCAGTACTTC.